One sample yielded the 4 T cell receptor beta chains listed below, sequenced in a study of cytotoxic CD8 clonotypes in ibrutinib-treated CLL. Repertoires were generated with immunoSEQ multiplex PCR, while TCRdb's copy carries only in-frame clones and drops some. Among some 310,000 clones listed, more than 65% were seen once. Source: PBMCs, taken before ibrutinib treatment. Receptors were obtained from a human donor with chronic lymphocytic leukemia.

The genes are TRBV5-6 and TRBJ2-7; 9 bases are shared with TRBD1. CDR1 is SGHDT, CDR2 YYEEEE, per germline. V trimming: 5 bases; J trimming: 3 bases; junction bases outside the gene matches: 9. The CDR3 is made up of 15 amino acids. The CDR3 region is CASSLGGQGFYEQYF. The CDR3 DNA reads TGTGCCAGCAGTTTAGGTGGACAGGGGTTCTACGAGCAGTACTTC.

V and J are TRBV4-3 and TRBJ2-7, with D perhaps TRBD1 (6 bases). The CDR3 extends over 16 amino acids. The V gene's germline CDR1 is LGHNA and CDR2 YSLEER. Trimming removed 4 bases at V and 5 bases at J, with 21 bases between. CDR3 bases: TGCGCCAGCAGCCGTGGGGGCTCGCCCGGGGTTGACGAGCAGTACTTC. Residues: CASSRGGSPGVDEQYF.

This clone turned up a few times. The V call is TRBV7-2, the J call TRBJ2-7; the D is unclear. The germline V and J ends were trimmed by 5 bases and 1 base, with 15 bases remaining between them. The CDR3 totals 15 residues. Germline CDR1 is SGHTA and CDR2 is FQGNSA. The CDR3 loop is CASSPGPLNSYEQYF. CDR3 nucleotide sequence: TGTGCCAGCAGCCCCGGACCGCTTAATTCCTACGAGCAGTACTTC.

The rearrangement uses TRBV9 and TRBJ2-7; D might be TRBD1 (6 bases). The CDR3 totals 13 residues. V shed 3 bases and J shed 3 bases, with 10 bases lying between them. Germline loops: CDR1 SGDLS, CDR2 YYNGEE. The CDR3, as DNA: TGTGCCAGCAGCGGGACAGCCAACTACGAGCAGTACTTC. This translates into CASSGTANYEQYF.